This paragraph covers one T cell receptor (beta chain) sequence. The entry originates in a study of blood T cell repertoires in COVID-19. Study-level information: Specimens from acute and convalescent COVID-19 originated in the United States, Italy and Spain. PBMCs, B-cell-depleted T cells, or T cells were the source of the cDNA or gDNA that made up the material.

In the original workflow: Using reference gene primer amplification, nucleated cell counts were estimated. Assay: immunoSEQ multiplex PCR; the TCRdb copy retains only in-frame clones and omits some. The V and J calls and clone size are taken from that table; D and trimming were inferred from the DNA. The table has about 160,000 clones, around 87% seen once; the top ten hold about 4%. Germline V gene lookup returns CDR1 SEHNR and CDR2 FQNEAQ (reference sequence). The CDR3 spans 17 residues. Trimming took 3 bases from V and 2 from J, leaving 19 bases between them. The TCR was taken from a woman aged 55-69 years with active or convalescent COVID-19. Input material: peripheral blood. V is TRBV7-9 and J is TRBJ1-2, with D perhaps matching TRBD1 (6 bases). This chain's CDR3 is CASSFSQGQKRNYGYTF. The DNA for the CDR3 is TGTGCCAGCAGCTTCAGCCAAGGACAGAAAAGAAACTATGGCTACACCTTC. The whole variable domain, filled in from reference TRBV7-9 and TRBJ1-2, reads DTGVSQNPRHKITKRGQNVTFRCDPISEHNRLYWYRQTLGQGPEFLTYFQNEAQLEKSRLLSDRFSAERPKGSFSTLEIQRTEQGDSAMYLCASSFSQGQKRNYGYTFGSGTRLTVV.